Below, 11 T cell receptor beta chains from the same sample are listed, as sequenced in a study of blood T cell repertoires in COVID-19. TCRdb's table, derived via immunoSEQ multiplex PCR, lists solely in-frame clones and lacks some. The profile shows around 58,000 clones, roughly 85% of them singletons. The specimen sequenced was peripheral blood. The receptors come from a woman aged 55-70 years with COVID-19, enrolled during active disease.

This chain's CDR3 is CASSYSLSHKTYEQYF. Written as DNA, the CDR3 is TGTGCCAGCAGTTACTCGTTGTCTCACAAGACCTACGAGCAGTACTTC. The V and J genes are TRBV6-5 and TRBJ2-7; D gene unclear. The CDR3 is 16 residues long. Germline assignment: CDR1 MNHEY and CDR2 SVGAGI. Trimming shortened V by 0 bases and J by 2 bases, and 14 bases separated the two germline ends.

The chain links TRBV30 to TRBJ2-5, with D possibly matching TRBD1 (5 bases). This CDR3 is built from 12 residues. The germline V gene has CDR1 GTSNPN and CDR2 SVGIG (reference sequence). The V and J ends lost 1 base and 6 bases respectively, with 9 bases between them. The CDR3 nucleotides are TGTGCCTGGAGTGGACAGACGCAGACCCAGTACTTC. Translating it yields CAWSGQTQTQYF.

V and J are TRBV19 and TRBJ2-1, with TRBD1 matching over 10 bases. Germline CDR1 and CDR2: LNHDA and SQIVND (reference sequence). Germline trimming cut 7 bases from V and 15 bases from J; bases unmatched to any gene: 21. The CDR3 extends over 16 amino acids. CDR3 protein: CASNPDRGFMGSFLFF. CDR3 bases: TGTGCCAGTAACCCGGACAGGGGGTTCATGGGAAGCTTTCTGTTCTTC.

This sequence joins TRBV4-1 and TRBJ2-1, with 10 bases that match TRBD2. Germline values: CDR1 MGHRA, CDR2 YSYEKL. The length of the CDR3 is 18 residues. Trimming at V came to 2 bases and at J to 3 bases, leaving 10 bases not matched to a gene. CDR3 loop: CASSQFDPWTSGYNEQFF. CDR3 coding DNA: TGCGCCAGCAGCCAATTTGATCCATGGACTAGCGGCTACAATGAGCAGTTCTTC.

The chain employs TRBV7-6 and TRBJ2-2; D is perhaps TRBD2 (6 bases). The V end was cut by 3 bases, the J end by 7 bases, with 6 bases between. The CDR3 contains 12 residues. Germline assignment: CDR1 SGHVS and CDR2 FNYEAQ. In DNA, the CDR3 is TGTGCCAGCAGCTTCGGGGGCGGGGAGCTGTTTTTT. Its translation: CASSFGGGELFF. The whole variable domain, remainder taken from reference TRBV7-6 and TRBJ2-2, is GAGVSQSPRYKVTKRGQDVALRCDPISGHVSLYWYRQALGQGPEFLTYFNYEAQQDKSGLPNDRFSAERPEGSISTLTIQRTEQRDSAMYRCASSFGGGELFFGEGSRLTVL.

V is TRBV5-6 and J is TRBJ2-7, with 11 bases aligning to TRBD1. The germline CDR1 and CDR2 sequences are SGHDT and YYEEEE. The ends lost 6 bases at V and 5 bases at J; junction bases unmatched: 10. This CDR3 spans 15 amino acids. The CDR3 DNA reads TGTGCCAGCACCAAACCGGGACAGGGGGACCACGAGCAGTACTTC. Residues: CASTKPGQGDHEQYF.

The chain couples TRBV6-2 or TRBV6-3 to TRBJ1-6; TRBD1 agrees at 7 bases. Germline V gene data show CDR1 as MNHEY and CDR2 as SVGEGT. The V segment lost 5 bases and the J segment 0 bases; nucleotides outside the gene matches: 4. This CDR3 spans 16 amino acids. As DNA, the CDR3 is TGTGCCAGCAGTGGACAGGCAAGCTCCTATAATTCACCCCTCCACTTT. Amino acid sequence: CASSGQASSYNSPLHF.

The V and J genes are TRBV11-3 and TRBJ1-2, with no clear D. CDR1 and CDR2 from the germline V gene are SGHNT and YENEEA. V lost 5 bases, J lost 5 bases, and 12 bases lay in between. CDR3 size: 13 residues. In nucleotides, the CDR3 is TGTGCCAGCAGCCCCCCCACGGGGTATGGCTACACCTTC. As protein: CASSPPTGYGYTF. Full variable domain (rest looked up from reference TRBV11-3 and TRBJ1-2): EAGVVQSPRYKIIEKKQPVAFWCNPISGHNTLYWYLQNLGQGPELLIRYENEEAVDDSQLPKDRFSAERLKGVDSTLKIQPAELGDSAVYLCASSPPTGYGYTFGSGTRLTVV.

This rearrangement joins TRBV4-3 to TRBJ1-1; tentatively, D is TRBD1 (5 bases). The length of the CDR3 is 13 residues. V was shortened by 1 base and J by 7 bases, with 10 bases between the two germline ends. The germline V gene has CDR1 LGHNA and CDR2 YSLEER. CDR3: CASSQGGTGEAFF. The CDR3 DNA follows: TGCGCCAGCAGCCAAGGGGGAACAGGTGAAGCTTTCTTT.

This clone turned up a few times. The chain carries TRBV6-4 and TRBJ2-1, with TRBD2 identical over 9 bases. V lost 5 bases to trimming and J lost 1 base; unmatched junction nucleotides: 6. The germline gives CDR1 MRHNA, CDR2 SNTAGT. CDR3 length: 16 residues. The CDR3 protein is CASSSWTSASYNEQFF. CDR3 bases: TGTGCCAGCAGTTCATGGACTAGCGCGTCCTACAATGAGCAGTTCTTC.

The chain employs TRBV11-2 and TRBJ2-7; 10 bases match TRBD1. The germline gives CDR1 SGHAT, CDR2 FQNNGV. This CDR3 is 15 amino acids long. V lost 1 base, J lost 3 bases, and 3 bases stayed unmatched. CDR3 residues: CASSLGQGAYYEQYF. The CDR3 DNA reads as TGTGCCAGCAGCTTAGGACAGGGGGCTTACTACGAGCAGTACTTC.